Described below is a single T cell receptor beta chain sequence and its context. Its antigen is still unknown. This record belongs to a study of cytomegalovirus exposure and HLA in healthy donors. Study observations and caveats: Researchers catalogued 164 TCR beta chains as cytomegalovirus-associated.

The CDR3 has 14 amino acids. Germline-derived CDR1 and CDR2 are MGHRA and YSYEKL. The germline V and J ends were trimmed by 6 bases and 1 base, with 12 bases remaining between them. Among the 110 or so subjects of the validation cohort, separate from the roughly 730-subject first cohort, were the donors. Sequencing used immunoSEQ multiplex PCR; TCRdb keeps in-frame clones, though not all of them. The sample contains 110,000 or so clones, about 87% of which appear only once. The sample consisted of PBMCs. The genes are TRBV4-1 and TRBJ1-1, with D hard to call. The clonotype originates from a man aged 18-30 years in good health and CMV-seronegative. CDR3: CASRPIIRNTEAFF. For the CDR3, the DNA is TGCGCCAGCAGGCCCATAATCAGGAACACTGAAGCTTTCTTT.